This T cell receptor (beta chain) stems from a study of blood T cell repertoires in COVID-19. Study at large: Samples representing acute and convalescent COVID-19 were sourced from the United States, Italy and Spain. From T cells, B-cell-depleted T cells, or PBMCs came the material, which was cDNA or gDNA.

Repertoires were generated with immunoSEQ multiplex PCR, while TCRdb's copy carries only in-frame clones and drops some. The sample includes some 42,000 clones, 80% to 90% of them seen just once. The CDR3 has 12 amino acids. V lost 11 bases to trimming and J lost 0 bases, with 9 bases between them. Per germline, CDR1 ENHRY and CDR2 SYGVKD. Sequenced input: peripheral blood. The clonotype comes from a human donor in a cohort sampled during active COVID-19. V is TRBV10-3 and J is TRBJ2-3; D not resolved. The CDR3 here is CASQTSTDTQYF. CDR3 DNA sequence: TGTGCCTCTCAAACTAGCACAGATACGCAGTATTTT.